This T cell receptor (beta chain) is drawn from a study of blood T cell repertoires in COVID-19. The overall study: Donors in the United States, Italy and Spain gave samples during acute or convalescent COVID-19. The analysed material was cDNA or gDNA that came from T cells, B-cell-depleted T cells, or PBMCs.

A word on this clone: The limits of the CDR3 on the DNA are not certain, so only TCRdb's listed CDR3 is given.

In the original workflow: Amplification from reference gene primers served as the basis for estimated nucleated cell counts. Sequenced by immunoSEQ multiplex PCR; TCRdb stores in-frame clones only, minus some. V and J calls and clone size are as listed in that table; D and trimming were resolved from the DNA. The table lists 270,000 or so clones, approximately 81% of them singletons. What was sequenced was peripheral blood. The clonotype originates from a woman aged 55-69 years with active or convalescent COVID-19.

The chain's CDR3 is CASTSGPSTDTQYF. The chain joins TRBV19 to TRBJ2-3; the table's D call TRBD2 went unverified against the DNA. Inclusive of both ends, the CDR3 amounts to 14 amino acids. Germline CDR1 LNHDA, CDR2 SQIVND (reference sequence).